Presented here are 27 T cell receptor beta chains from one specimen sequenced in a study of T cells in Graves' hyperthyroidism and ophthalmopathy. There were TCR beta CDR3 regions amplified from RNA transcripts. A set of HTBI primers served as the primers for a first-round RT-PCR of the TCR CDR3. TCRdb re-derived calls from the multiplex PCR reads in MiXCR, one entry per CDR3 protein. The sample holds approximately 370,000 distinct CDR3 sequences, around 14% seen once. Sequencing was performed on blood. These receptors originate from a young woman with Graves' hyperthyroidism.

At least ten counts were recorded for this clonotype. This rearrangement joins TRBV18 to TRBJ2-2; 7 bases fit TRBD2. V gave up 3 bases and J gave up 2 bases; unmatched junction bases: 3. The germline gives CDR1 KGHSH, CDR2 LQKENI. The CDR3 is 15 residues long. The CDR3 protein is CASSPASGNTGELFF. For the CDR3, the DNA is TGTGCCAGCTCACCGGCTAGCGGAAACACCGGGGAGCTGTTTTTT. Full variable domain (rest looked up from reference TRBV18 and TRBJ2-2): NAGVMQNPRHLVRRRGQEARLRCSPMKGHSHVYWYRQLPEEGLKFMVYLQKENIIDESGMPKERFSAEFPKEGPSILRIQQVVRGDSAAYFCASSPASGNTGELFFGEGSRLTVL.

This clonotype has only a few counts. J is TRBJ2-5 and V is TRBV28; no definite D call. The CDR3 has 12 amino acids. V was pared by 3 bases and J by 13 bases, with 15 bases between. Germline CDR1 and CDR2: MDHEN and SYDVKM. CDR3 sequence (DNA): TGTGCCAGCAGTTTCTCCCATAGGGCATGGTACTTC. Its protein product is CASSFSHRAWYF.

The chain joins TRBV24-1 to TRBJ2-3, with D perhaps given as TRBD1 or TRBD2 (5 bases each). The CDR3 loop spans 15 amino acids. The V and J ends lost 3 bases and 6 bases respectively, with 15 bases between them. Germline CDR1 and CDR2: KGHDR and SFDVKD. The CDR3 loop reads CATSDPGTPGDTQYF. The CDR3 region has the DNA TGTGCCACCAGTGATCCCGGGACGCCGGGGGATACGCAGTATTTT.

This clonotype was seen at least ten times. The chain carries TRBV3-1 and TRBJ1-1; D is unclear. Germline V gene data show CDR1 as LGHDT and CDR2 as YNNKEL (reference sequence). CDR3 length: 13 residues. V lost 5 bases to trimming and J lost 3 bases, with 10 bases between them. Here the CDR3 DNA reads TGTGCCAGCAGCTTCCAATTGGACACTGAAGCTTTCTTT. Protein: CASSFQLDTEAFF.

The sample holds many counts of this clonotype. The rearrangement links TRBV6-4 to TRBJ2-2, with D unresolved. Between the trimmed V and J ends, which lost 2 bases and 5 bases, there was a span of 9 bases. Germline loops: CDR1 MRHNA, CDR2 SNTAGT. This CDR3 has 14 amino acids. CDR3 in DNA: TGTGCCAGCAGTGACAAGGGTTCAACCGGGGAGCTGTTTTTT. It is translated as CASSDKGSTGELFF.

This clonotype was seen more than once but under ten times. The chain joins TRBV7-2 to TRBJ2-5, with 7 bases identical to TRBD2. The CDR3 extends over 16 amino acids. J was trimmed by 2 bases and V by 5 bases; bases with no gene match: 11. Germline lookup yields CDR1 SGHTA and CDR2 FQGNSA. The CDR3 sequence: CASSRRESSEQETQYF. The CDR3 nucleotides are TGTGCCAGCAGCCGGCGGGAGAGTAGCGAACAAGAGACCCAGTACTTC.

This clonotype was found a few times. The chain uses TRBV12-3 or TRBV12-4 and TRBJ1-5; TRBD1 is a possible D gene (5 bases). V shed 1 base and J shed 3 bases, with 7 bases lying between them. The CDR3 has 14 residues. The CDR3 bases are TGTGCCAGCAGTTTAGGACAGTACAATCAGCCCCAGCATTTT. It yields the protein CASSLGQYNQPQHF.

This clonotype has just a few counts. This sequence joins TRBV18 and TRBJ2-7; 9 nucleotides agree with TRBD1. The trim removed 3 bases at V and 4 bases at J, leaving 4 bases unmatched. Germline-derived CDR1 and CDR2 are KGHSH and LQKENI. This CDR3 has 14 amino acids. DNA of the CDR3: TGTGCCAGCTCACCCACCGGGACAGGGTACGAGCAGTACTTC. It is translated as CASSPTGTGYEQYF.

There are a few counts of this clonotype. The chain has TRBV6-1 and TRBJ2-5; maybe TRBD1 (6 bases). This CDR3 is built from 18 residues. Germline-derived CDR1 and CDR2 are MNHNS and SASEGT. The V end lost 4 bases, the J end lost 6 bases, and 27 bases lay between the germline ends. The chain's CDR3 is CASSAAGAGAGPRKTQYF. In nucleotides, the CDR3 is TGTGCCAGCAGTGCTGCAGGGGCCGGGGCGGGCCCCCGGAAGACCCAGTACTTC.

The chain couples TRBV18 to TRBJ2-2, with D unclear. The CDR3 extends over 15 amino acids. Trimming took 1 base from V and 2 from J, leaving 8 bases between them. Germline V gives CDR1 KGHSH, CDR2 LQKENI. CDR3 region: CASSPQDQNTGELFF. The CDR3 coding sequence is TGTGCCAGCTCACCACAGGACCAAAACACCGGGGAGCTGTTTTTT.

This clonotype came up many times. The rearrangement uses TRBV18 and TRBJ2-7, with 7 bases that match TRBD1. J lost 6 bases, V lost 3 bases, and 5 bases had no gene match. This CDR3 spans 13 amino acids. The germline V gene encodes CDR1 KGHSH and CDR2 LQKENI. The CDR3 coding sequence is TGTGCCAGCTCACCCGGACAGGCGGGCGAGCAGTACTTC. Translated, it gives CASSPGQAGEQYF.

This clonotype was found a few times. The J gene is TRBJ2-3, the V gene TRBV7-9, with D possibly being TRBD2 (6 bases). The V end was cut by 6 bases, the J end by 6 bases, with 22 bases between. This CDR3 is 16 amino acids long. Germline V CDR1 and CDR2: SEHNR, FQNEAQ (reference sequence). CDR3 nucleotide sequence: TGTGCCAGCAGTCCCCTCAGCGGGCCCCACCTGGATACGCAGTATTTT. Translation: CASSPLSGPHLDTQYF.

This clonotype showed up many times. The chain is built from TRBV2 and TRBJ2-5; unclear D gene. Trimming cost V 3 bases and J 2 bases, with 13 bases left between them. The CDR3 runs to 15 residues. Germline loops: CDR1 SNHLY, CDR2 FYNNEI. DNA of the CDR3: TGTGCCAGCAGTGATGTTGGGCCCCCACAAGAGACCCAGTACTTC. Protein: CASSDVGPPQETQYF.

V usage is TRBV5-5 and J usage is TRBJ2-7; possible D gene TRBD1, 5 bases. Germline assignment: CDR1 SGHKS and CDR2 YYEKEE (reference sequence). There are 14 residues in the CDR3. Trimming pared 4 bases from V and 4 bases from J, leaving 15 bases between. CDR3 coding DNA: TGTGCCAGCAGCGTCTCTCTAGGACAATACGAGCAGTACTTC. This codes for CASSVSLGQYEQYF.

This chain uses TRBV24-1 with TRBJ1-2, with 8 bases identical to TRBD1. CDR1 and CDR2 from the germline V gene are KGHDR and SFDVKD. This CDR3 has 14 residues. V shed 4 bases and J 4 bases; nucleotides not matched to a gene: 4. The CDR3 loop reads CATSEGQGTYGYTF. The CDR3 DNA is TGTGCCACCAGTGAAGGACAGGGAACCTATGGCTACACCTTC.

The DNA for the CDR3 is TGTGCCAGCGGGACAGTGAACACTGAAGCTTTCTTT. Its protein is CASGTVNTEAFF. The chain links TRBV19 to TRBJ1-1; 7 bases align to TRBD1. Germline CDR1 is LNHDA and CDR2 is SQIVND (reference sequence). CDR3 length: 12 amino acids. J was trimmed by 0 bases and V by 9 bases; bases with no gene match: 1.

In regard to this clonotype: This could be a read error, since a much larger clone is one nucleotide away. The chain employs TRBV6-1 and TRBJ2-1; 7 bases map to TRBD1. CDR3 length: 13 amino acids. CDR1 MNHNS and CDR2 SASEGT come from the germline V gene. In nucleotides, the CDR3 is TGTGCCAGCAGTGATTTAGGGGGCAATGAGGAGTTCTTC. Translated: CASSDLGGNEEFF.

This clonotype was detected many times. This chain connects TRBV6-1 to TRBJ2-3; TRBD1 agrees at 7 bases. The junction had 6 bases not matched to a gene; V was cut back by 3 bases and J by 3 bases. The CDR3 consists of 15 residues. CDR1 is MNHNS, CDR2 SASEGT, per germline. The CDR3 protein is CASSDRDRETDTQYF. CDR3 coding DNA: TGTGCCAGCAGTGACAGAGACAGGGAGACAGATACGCAGTATTTT.

This clonotype has more than one count but fewer than ten. The chain couples TRBV11-2 to TRBJ2-5, with 9 bases aligning to TRBD1. Germline V lookup: CDR1 SGHAT, CDR2 FQNNGV. The CDR3 is 15 amino acids. With V trimmed by 4 bases and J by 4 bases, 7 bases remained unmatched. CDR3 protein: CASSWDRAGGETQYF. The CDR3 DNA reads as TGTGCCAGCAGCTGGGACAGGGCAGGGGGAGAGACCCAGTACTTC.

The chain joins TRBV5-1 to TRBJ2-2; D possibly uses TRBD1 or TRBD2 (5 bases each). CDR1 SGHRS and CDR2 YFSETQ come from the germline V gene. V lost 4 bases, J lost 6 bases, and 10 bases lay in between. The CDR3 runs to 13 residues. The CDR3 reads CASSAGAPGELFF. CDR3 DNA sequence: TGCGCCAGCAGCGCCGGGGCACCCGGGGAGCTGTTTTTT.

This clonotype was seen repeatedly, ten times or more. CDR3 coding DNA: TGCGCCAGCAGCGTACTGCAAGAGACCCAGTACTTC. Translated: CASSVLQETQYF. The chain carries TRBV5-1 and TRBJ2-5, with D unclear. The CDR3 is 12 amino acids. The germline V gene encodes CDR1 SGHRS and CDR2 YFSETQ. V dropped 4 bases and J dropped 2 bases, with 6 bases sitting between them.

This clonotype was detected ten times or more. This chain connects TRBV7-8 to TRBJ2-5, with 14 nucleotides matching TRBD2. Per germline, CDR1 SGHVS and CDR2 FQNEAQ. V lost 5 bases, J lost 4 bases, and 9 bases stayed unmatched. This CDR3 has 17 amino acids. Here the CDR3 reads CASSEGTSGRVLETQYF. The CDR3 DNA follows: TGTGCCAGCAGCGAAGGGACTAGCGGGAGAGTATTAGAGACCCAGTACTTC.

The rearrangement links TRBV7-2 to TRBJ1-2; TRBD1 is a possible D gene (5 bases). Trimming stripped 4 bases from V and 4 bases from J, with 13 bases between. Germline lookup yields CDR1 SGHTA and CDR2 FQGNSA. CDR3 length: 14 residues. The chain's CDR3 is CASSSRSGGYGYTF. For the CDR3, the DNA is TGTGCCAGCAGCTCGAGGAGTGGGGGCTATGGCTACACCTTC.

The rearrangement joins TRBV7-2 to TRBJ1-2; 7 nucleotides align to TRBD1. The CDR3 is made up of 13 amino acids. Per the germline V gene, CDR1 is SGHTA and CDR2 is FQGNSA. V was clipped by 5 bases and J by 8 bases; unmatched bases: 8. The CDR3 here is CASSVTGARGYTF. DNA for the CDR3: TGTGCCAGCAGCGTAACAGGGGCTCGGGGCTACACCTTC.

The V and J genes are TRBV19 and TRBJ2-7, with D uncertain. The CDR3 loop spans 13 amino acids. The V gene lost 5 bases and the J gene lost 6 bases, with 14 bases spanning the gap. The germline V gene encodes CDR1 LNHDA and CDR2 SQIVND (reference sequence). CDR3 amino acids: CASSSASLIEQYF. CDR3 DNA sequence: TGTGCCAGTAGTTCCGCGTCTCTTATCGAGCAGTACTTC. Full variable domain (outside the CDR3, taken from reference TRBV19 and TRBJ2-7): DGGITQSPKYLFRKEGQNVTLSCEQNLNHDAMYWYRQDPGQGLRLIYYSQIVNDFQKGDIAEGYSVSREKKESFPLTVTSAQKNPTAFYLCASSSASLIEQYFGPGTRLTVT.

The chain employs TRBV30 and TRBJ2-5; TRBD2 matches at 8 bases. CDR3 size: 14 residues. V trimming: 1 base; J trimming: 1 base; junction bases outside the gene matches: 2. Germline V gene data show CDR1 as GTSNPN and CDR2 as SVGIG (reference sequence). The DNA for the CDR3 is TGTGCCTGGAGTGGTCTAGCGGGCCAAGAGACCCAGTACTTC. Translated, it gives CAWSGLAGQETQYF.

V gene TRBV6-2 or TRBV6-3 combines with J gene TRBJ2-7; weak D call: TRBD1 (5 bases). V was clipped by 0 bases and J by 2 bases, with 11 bases between them. This CDR3 contains 15 residues. Germline CDR1 reads MNHEY; CDR2 reads SVGEGT. The CDR3 coding sequence is TGTGCCAGCAGTTACTCGACGACAGCGACCTACGAGCAGTACTTC. Translated, it gives CASSYSTTATYEQYF.